The 30 T cell receptor beta chains given below trace back to one sample, sequenced in a study of Ad26.COV2.S vaccination and SARS-CoV-2 variants. Sequencing used immunoSEQ multiplex PCR; TCRdb keeps in-frame clones, though not all of them. The table includes about 350,000 clones, about 88% detected once. Treatment denoted: roughly 19 received Ad26.COV2.S at low or high dose, single or two shots; 5 received placebo; per-sample allocation not given. Repertoires come from day 63 after the first vaccine or placebo injection. The input for sequencing was peripheral blood, taken in a trial of Ad26.COV2.S vaccine versus placebo. These receptors all stem from a person between 18 and 65 years old who received the Ad26.COV2.S COVID-19 vaccine or a placebo.

This clone has a handful of counts. This chain joins TRBV11-2 and TRBJ1-6; D is perhaps TRBD1 (5 bases). Looked up from germline, CDR1 is SGHAT and CDR2 is FQNNGV. The CDR3 is made up of 18 amino acids. Trimming pared 5 bases from V and 2 bases from J, leaving 19 bases between. The CDR3 loop is CASSRGEYSSTYNSPLHF. As DNA, the CDR3 is TGTGCCAGCAGCAGAGGGGAATACAGTAGCACCTATAATTCACCCCTCCACTTT.

The V and J genes are TRBV28 and TRBJ1-6; possibly TRBD1 for D (6 bases). This CDR3 has 13 residues. Per germline, CDR1 MDHEN and CDR2 SYDVKM. V was trimmed by 6 bases and J by 10 bases, leaving 13 bases between them. The CDR3 is CASRTGLGSPLHF. CDR3 bases: TGTGCCAGCAGGACAGGATTGGGGTCACCCCTCCACTTT.

This clone was seen a handful of times. The J gene is TRBJ2-6, the V gene TRBV19, with no clear D. The CDR3 consists of 14 residues. CDR1 and CDR2 from the germline V gene are LNHDA and SQIVND (reference sequence). V lost 4 bases, J lost 0 bases, and 4 bases lay in between. The CDR3 loop is CASSRSSGANVLTF. The CDR3 nucleotides are TGTGCCAGTAGTAGGAGCTCTGGGGCCAACGTCCTGACTTTC. The complete variable domain, with remaining parts taken from reference TRBV19 and TRBJ2-6, reads DGGITQSPKYLFRKEGQNVTLSCEQNLNHDAMYWYRQDPGQGLRLIYYSQIVNDFQKGDIAEGYSVSREKKESFPLTVTSAQKNPTAFYLCASSRSSGANVLTFGAGSRLTVL.

The V gene is TRBV5-4, the J gene TRBJ2-5; 7 positions agree with TRBD2. J gave up 4 bases and V 3 bases, and 9 bases lay outside the gene matches. The CDR3 length is 15 residues. Per the germline V gene, CDR1 is SGHNT and CDR2 is YYREEE (reference sequence). The CDR3 spells CASSSGTTLRETQYF. CDR3 nucleotide sequence: TGTGCCAGCAGCTCCGGGACTACCCTTCGAGAGACCCAGTACTTC.

The chain joins TRBV19 to TRBJ2-1, with D possibly matching TRBD2 (5 bases). This CDR3 contains 13 residues. With 1 base removed from V and 6 bases from J, the gap between germline ends came to 7 bases. Germline CDR1 reads LNHDA; CDR2 reads SQIVND (reference sequence). CDR3: CASSIVAGNEQFF. The CDR3 DNA reads as TGTGCCAGTAGTATAGTGGCGGGCAATGAGCAGTTCTTC.

This chain links TRBV5-5 with TRBJ2-5; TRBD1 matches at 8 bases. The CDR3 consists of 14 residues. J was trimmed by 1 base and V by 4 bases; bases with no gene match: 3. Germline values: CDR1 SGHKS, CDR2 YYEKEE (reference sequence). The CDR3 region is CASSQGQAQETQYF. The CDR3 DNA sequence: TGTGCCAGCAGCCAGGGACAGGCCCAAGAGACCCAGTACTTC.

V usage is TRBV5-5 and J usage is TRBJ1-5; D possibly corresponds to TRBD1 (5 bases). The V gene lost 2 bases and the J gene lost 7 bases, with 13 bases spanning the gap. This CDR3 contains 14 residues. The germline CDR1 and CDR2 sequences are SGHKS and YYEKEE (reference sequence). CDR3 DNA: TGTGCCAGCAGCTTCGGCCAGGGAGGACAGCCCCAGCATTTT. It encodes CASSFGQGGQPQHF.

This CDR3 reads CASSLRYINYGYTF. For the CDR3, the DNA is TGTGCCAGCAGCTTGCGATATATTAACTATGGCTACACCTTC. The chain links TRBV7-2 to TRBJ1-2; D is unclear. In germline, CDR1 is SGHTA, CDR2 FQGNSA. The CDR3 covers 14 residues. With 3 bases removed from V and 1 base from J, the gap between germline ends came to 9 bases.

To note about this clone: Other DNA sequences from this sample encode an identical CDR3 as well. The rearrangement links TRBV18 to TRBJ2-7; D remains unclear. Deletions cut 3 bases from V and 6 bases from J, with 9 bases between. The CDR3 is made up of 12 amino acids. Germline V lookup: CDR1 KGHSH, CDR2 LQKENI. This chain's CDR3 is CASSPAAGEQYF. CDR3 DNA sequence: TGTGCCAGCTCACCGGCCGCAGGCGAGCAGTACTTC.

The chain recombines TRBV6-1 with TRBJ1-1; TRBD1 agrees at 7 bases. Germline CDR1 is MNHNS and CDR2 is SASEGT. The J segment lost 1 base and the V segment lost 3 bases, leaving 2 bases of the junction unmatched. The CDR3 runs to 14 residues. For the CDR3, the DNA is TGTGCCAGCAGTGACAGGGGGACGAACACTGAAGCTTTCTTT. Its protein product is CASSDRGTNTEAFF.

The chain employs TRBV6-4 and TRBJ1-2; D is unclear. Trimming removed 2 bases at V and 3 bases at J, with 7 bases between. Germline V gene data show CDR1 as MRHNA and CDR2 as SNTAGT. There are 13 residues in the CDR3. CDR3 protein: CASSDPGYYGYTF. The CDR3 bases are TGTGCCAGCAGTGACCCGGGGTACTATGGCTACACCTTC.

This clone was seen a handful of times. The CDR3 DNA reads as TGTGCCAGCAGCTTTAACCAGGTTACGTACGAGCAGTACTTC. It encodes CASSFNQVTYEQYF. V and J are TRBV7-2 and TRBJ2-7, with D hard to call. The CDR3 is made up of 14 amino acids. V was cut by 3 bases and J by 4 bases, with 13 bases left in between. CDR1 is SGHTA and CDR2 is FQGNSA in the germline V gene.

V is TRBV4-2 and J is TRBJ2-1, with 10 bases matching TRBD2. In germline, CDR1 is LGHNA, CDR2 YNFKEQ. Trimming removed 4 bases from V and 7 bases from J; junction bases left unmatched: 4. The CDR3 covers 14 residues. CDR3 in amino acids: CASSPSGRGNEQFF. DNA of the CDR3: TGTGCCAGCAGCCCTAGCGGGAGAGGTAATGAGCAGTTCTTC.

The chain employs TRBV29-1 and TRBJ2-1; D gene uncertain. The CDR3 spans 13 residues. Germline values: CDR1 SQVTM, CDR2 ANQGSEA. The V end lost 4 bases, the J end lost 2 bases, and 9 bases lay between the germline ends. In nucleotides, the CDR3 is TGCAGCGTTGCGATGCGGACCTACAATGAGCAGTTCTTC. This encodes CSVAMRTYNEQFF.

The chain combines TRBV14 with TRBJ1-1; perhaps TRBD1 as D (5 bases). V was trimmed by 6 bases and J by 1 base, leaving 9 bases between them. CDR3 size: 13 residues. Germline CDR1 and CDR2: SGHDN and FVKESK. In DNA, the CDR3 is TGTGCCAGCAGTGTGACAGAGAACACTGAAGCTTTCTTT. As protein: CASSVTENTEAFF.

In regard to this clone: Germline and junction disagree at one end, which may indicate a read error. This rearrangement joins TRBV5-5 to TRBJ2-3, with 12 bases identical to TRBD2. Germline CDR1 SGHKS, CDR2 YYEKEE (reference sequence). CDR3 size: 17 residues. CDR3 in DNA: TGTGCCAGCAGTTTGGCCCCAACTAGCGGGGGGCCAGATACGCAGTATTTT. Protein sequence: CASSLAPTSGGPDTQYF.

CDR3 bases: TGTGCCAGCAGTGAATTGTGGACAGGGACAGCATCACCCCTCCACTTT. Protein product: CASSELWTGTASPLHF. The chain carries TRBV6-1 and TRBJ1-6; TRBD1 matches 8 bases. From germline, CDR1 is MNHNS and CDR2 SASEGT. CDR3 length: 16 amino acids. Germline trimming cut 2 bases from V and 10 bases from J; bases unmatched to any gene: 10.

This clone was counted ten times or more. The gene calls are TRBV5-6 and TRBJ1-2; D remains ambiguous. V dropped 1 base and J dropped 6 bases, with 13 bases sitting between them. Germline CDR1 SGHDT, CDR2 YYEEEE. This CDR3 region has 14 residues. This CDR3 reads CASSLRGSGHGYTF. The CDR3 nucleotides read TGTGCCAGCAGCTTGAGAGGGAGCGGCCATGGCTACACCTTC.

This chain links TRBV7-9 with TRBJ1-4; no reliable D call. The V and J ends lost 5 bases and 12 bases respectively, with 10 bases between them. CDR1 and CDR2 from the germline V gene are SEHNR and FQNEAQ (reference sequence). The CDR3 is 11 amino acids. The CDR3 is CASSATLELFF. The CDR3 region has the DNA TGTGCCAGCAGCGCCACATTGGAACTGTTTTTT.

The chain employs TRBV11-2 and TRBJ1-2; D possibly corresponds to TRBD1 (5 bases). The CDR3 is 15 residues long. Germline V gene lookup returns CDR1 SGHAT and CDR2 FQNNGV. V lost 5 bases and J 6 bases, leaving 19 bases between the germline ends. CDR3 DNA: TGTGCCAGCAGCACCCCTCTGAGGCAGGGCGATGGCTACACCTTC. Translation: CASSTPLRQGDGYTF. Variable domain in full (rest from reference TRBV11-2 and TRBJ1-2): EAGVAQSPRYKIIEKRQSVAFWCNPISGHATLYWYQQILGQGPKLLIQFQNNGVVDDSQLPKDRFSAERLKGVDSTLKIQPAKLEDSAVYLCASSTPLRQGDGYTFGSGTRLTVV.

The CDR3 here is CASSSESGTRVEQFF. CDR3 in DNA: TGTGCCAGCTCATCCGAATCCGGGACTAGGGTTGAGCAGTTCTTC. V is TRBV18 and J is TRBJ2-1; 8 nucleotides line up with TRBD2. In germline, CDR1 is KGHSH, CDR2 LQKENI. The CDR3 is 15 amino acids. V was clipped by 5 bases and J by 9 bases; unmatched bases: 12.

This clone was observed a handful of times. The genes are TRBV7-2 and TRBJ2-7; 9 bases are shared with TRBD2. Germline CDR1 reads SGHTA; CDR2 reads FQGNSA. The CDR3 covers 15 residues. Losses at the gene ends were 1 base for V and 4 bases for J; bases not matched to a gene: 5. CDR3 loop: CASSLDAGGRYEQYF. CDR3 in DNA: TGTGCCAGCAGCTTAGACGCGGGGGGGCGGTACGAGCAGTACTTC.

This chain connects TRBV4-3 to TRBJ1-1, with D hard to call. Trimming took off 4 bases at V and 2 bases at J, with 11 bases between the two ends. CDR1 LGHNA and CDR2 YSLEER come from the germline V gene. This CDR3 is 14 amino acids long. The CDR3 loop is CASSPLEGNTEAFF. The DNA for the CDR3 is TGCGCCAGCAGCCCGCTCGAGGGAAACACTGAAGCTTTCTTT.

The chain is built from TRBV3-1 (or the pseudogene TRBV3-2) and TRBJ2-5; 7 nucleotides align to TRBD2. Looked up from germline, CDR1 is LGHDT and CDR2 is YNNKEL (reference sequence). V dropped 4 bases and J dropped 4; count of bases not matched to a gene: 9. The CDR3 consists of 15 residues. The CDR3 sequence is CASSRRRGSGETQYF. The CDR3 DNA follows: TGTGCCAGCAGCCGTCGGCGGGGGAGTGGAGAGACCCAGTACTTC.

The gene calls are TRBV4-2 and TRBJ2-1, with 11 bases identical to TRBD1. The CDR3 consists of 16 residues. The V segment lost 3 bases and the J segment 3 bases; nucleotides outside the gene matches: 4. Germline values: CDR1 LGHNA, CDR2 YNFKEQ. CDR3 nucleotide sequence: TGTGCCAGCAGCCAGACCGGGACAGGGGGCTACAATGAGCAGTTCTTC. The encoded protein is CASSQTGTGGYNEQFF.

For this clone: The limits of the CDR3 on the DNA are not certain, so only TCRdb's listed CDR3 is given. The J gene is TRBJ1-2, the V gene TRBV5-6. Germline V gives CDR1 SGHDT, CDR2 YYEEEE. The CDR3 sequence runs 12 residues, both termini included. CDR3 residues: CASSWGRGIPTF.

The V and J genes are TRBV18 and TRBJ1-5, with D possibly TRBD1 on 5 matching bases. Germline CDR1 reads KGHSH; CDR2 reads LQKENI. CDR3 length equals 14 residues. V lost 6 bases to trimming and J lost 0 bases, with 9 bases between them. CDR3 nucleotide sequence: TGTGCCAGCTCCCCAGGGAATAGCAATCAGCCCCAGCATTTT. Translated, it gives CASSPGNSNQPQHF. Complete variable domain (other parts from reference TRBV18 and TRBJ1-5): NAGVMQNPRHLVRRRGQEARLRCSPMKGHSHVYWYRQLPEEGLKFMVYLQKENIIDESGMPKERFSAEFPKEGPSILRIQQVVRGDSAAYFCASSPGNSNQPQHFGDGTRLSIL.

The chain carries TRBV7-9 and TRBJ2-7; the D gene is possibly TRBD2 (5 bases). Germline V gene sequence: CDR1 SEHNR, CDR2 FQNEAQ (reference sequence). The CDR3 has 16 residues. The ends were cut back, 0 bases at V and 5 bases at J, with 17 bases in the middle. CDR3 coding DNA: TGTGCCAGCAGCTTAGCGCCGGGAAGTGGTGTCCACGAGCAGTACTTC. It codes for CASSLAPGSGVHEQYF.

V usage is TRBV20-1 and J usage is TRBJ2-7, with 8 bases aligning to TRBD2. This CDR3 region has 11 residues. Germline CDR1 reads DFQATT; CDR2 reads SNEGSKA (reference sequence). V lost 6 bases and J lost 3; bases outside the gene matches: 1. This CDR3 reads CSARGDYEQYF. The CDR3 nucleotides read TGCAGTGCGCGGGGGGACTACGAGCAGTACTTC.

V gene TRBV19 combines with J gene TRBJ1-1; 7 bases line up with TRBD1. The ends lost 3 bases at V and 7 bases at J; junction bases unmatched: 2. The CDR3 contains 12 residues. Germline values: CDR1 LNHDA, CDR2 SQIVND (reference sequence). CDR3 in amino acids: CASSINRGEAFF. Written as DNA, the CDR3 is TGTGCCAGTAGTATCAACAGGGGTGAAGCTTTCTTT.